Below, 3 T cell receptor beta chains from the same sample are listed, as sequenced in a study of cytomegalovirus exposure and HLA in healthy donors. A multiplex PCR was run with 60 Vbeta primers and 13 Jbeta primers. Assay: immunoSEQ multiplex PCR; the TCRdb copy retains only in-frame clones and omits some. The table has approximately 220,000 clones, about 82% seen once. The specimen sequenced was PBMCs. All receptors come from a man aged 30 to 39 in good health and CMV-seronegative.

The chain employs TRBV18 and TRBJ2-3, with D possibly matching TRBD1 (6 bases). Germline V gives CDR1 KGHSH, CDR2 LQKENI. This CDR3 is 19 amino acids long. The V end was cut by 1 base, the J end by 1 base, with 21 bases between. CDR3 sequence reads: CASSPRALRRDTGTDTQYF. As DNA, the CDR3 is TGTGCCAGCTCACCACGGGCCCTACGTAGGGACACCGGCACAGATACGCAGTATTTT.

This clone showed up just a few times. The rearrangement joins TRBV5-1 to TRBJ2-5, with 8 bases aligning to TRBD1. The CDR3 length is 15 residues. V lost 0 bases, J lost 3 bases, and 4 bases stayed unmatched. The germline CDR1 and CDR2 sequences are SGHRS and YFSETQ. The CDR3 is CASSLGLGQEETQYF. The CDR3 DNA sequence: TGCGCCAGCAGCTTGGGCCTGGGACAGGAAGAGACCCAGTACTTC. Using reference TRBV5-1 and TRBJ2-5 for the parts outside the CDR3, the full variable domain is KAGVTQTPRYLIKTRGQQVTLSCSPISGHRSVSWYQQTPGQGLQFLFEYFSETQRNKGNFPGRFSGRQFSNSRSEMNVSTLELGDSALYLCASSLGLGQEETQYFGPGTRLLVL.

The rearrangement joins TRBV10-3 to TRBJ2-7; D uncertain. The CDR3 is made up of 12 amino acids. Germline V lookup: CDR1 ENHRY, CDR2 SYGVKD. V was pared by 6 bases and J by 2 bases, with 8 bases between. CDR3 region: CAISPTAYEQYF. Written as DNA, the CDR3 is TGTGCCATCAGCCCTACAGCCTACGAGCAGTACTTC.